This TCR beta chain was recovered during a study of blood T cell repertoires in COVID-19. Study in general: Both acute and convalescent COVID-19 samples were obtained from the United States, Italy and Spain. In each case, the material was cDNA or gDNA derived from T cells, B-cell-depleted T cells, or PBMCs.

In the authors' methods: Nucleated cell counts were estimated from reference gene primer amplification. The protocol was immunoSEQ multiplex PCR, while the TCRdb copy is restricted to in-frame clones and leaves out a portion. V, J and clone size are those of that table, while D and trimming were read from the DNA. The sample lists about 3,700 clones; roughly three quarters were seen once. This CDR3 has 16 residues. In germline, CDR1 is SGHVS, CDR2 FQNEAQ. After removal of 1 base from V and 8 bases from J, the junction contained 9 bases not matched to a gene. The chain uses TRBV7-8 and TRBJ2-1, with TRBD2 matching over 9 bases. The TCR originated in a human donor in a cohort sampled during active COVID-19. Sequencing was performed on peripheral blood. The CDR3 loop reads CASSLDSGGRVYEQFF. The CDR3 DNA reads TGTGCCAGCAGCTTAGATTCTGGCGGGAGGGTCTATGAGCAGTTCTTC.